The present T cell receptor beta chain was sequenced within a study of OX40 agonist ivuxolimab in advanced cancers. Study at large: Ivuxolimab is an agonistic anti-OX40 (CD134) antibody, and patients were treated with it. Partial responses were recorded for three patients, including one with hepatocellular carcinoma and two with cutaneous melanoma.

Comments on this clone: Its target is not known.

TCRdb's copy holds only in-frame clones and misses some; the assay was immunoSEQ multiplex PCR. In the table there are more than 80,000 clones, just over 85% of which are singletons. Whole-study findings and limits: Expanded peripheral T cells had an undetermined antigen specificity. Low normalized T-cell clonal expansion was also seen in some nonresponders.

This CDR3 spans 15 amino acids. Deletions cut 5 bases from V and 0 bases from J, with 11 bases between. The germline V gene encodes CDR1 SGHRS and CDR2 YFSETQ. The chain combines TRBV5-1 with TRBJ1-4; D ambiguous. The sequencing used CD4+ or CD8+ T cells sorted from blood, collected in a trial of the OX40 agonist ivuxolimab. The sequence came from an adult with an advanced solid tumor such as melanoma, head and neck, liver or kidney cancer. The CDR3 coding sequence is TGCGCCAGCAGTCCCGGGGATACAACTAATGAAAAACTGTTTTTT. Translation: CASSPGDTTNEKLFF.